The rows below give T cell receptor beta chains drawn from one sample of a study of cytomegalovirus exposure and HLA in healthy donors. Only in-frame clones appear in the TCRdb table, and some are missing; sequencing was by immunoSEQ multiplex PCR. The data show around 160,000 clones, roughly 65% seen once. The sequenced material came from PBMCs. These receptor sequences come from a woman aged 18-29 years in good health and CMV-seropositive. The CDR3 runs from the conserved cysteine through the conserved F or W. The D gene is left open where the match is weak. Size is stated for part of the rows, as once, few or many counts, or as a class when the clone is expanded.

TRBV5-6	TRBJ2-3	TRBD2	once	CASSLHGLAGADTQYF	TGTGCCAGCAGCTTGCACGGACTAGCGGGAGCAGATACGCAGTATTTT
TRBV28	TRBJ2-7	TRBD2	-	CASSLMSGRAHF	TGTGCCAGCAGTTTAATGAGCGGGAGGGCCCACTTC
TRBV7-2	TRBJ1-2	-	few	CASSLGGQSGYTF	TGTGCCAGCAGCTTAGGGGGGCAAAGTGGCTACACCTTC
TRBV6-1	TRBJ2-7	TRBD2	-	CASSEWGSGRYSYEQYF	TGTGCCAGCAGTGAATGGGGTAGCGGGAGGTACTCCTACGAGCAGTACTTC
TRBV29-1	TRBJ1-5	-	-	CSVETDSPNQPQHF	TGCAGCGTTGAGACGGACAGTCCCAATCAGCCCCAGCATTTT
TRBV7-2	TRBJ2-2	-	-	CASTRDSNTGELFF	TGTGCCAGCACTAGGGACTCGAACACCGGGGAGCTGTTTTTT
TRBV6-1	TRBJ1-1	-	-	CASSRGDTEAFF	TGTGCCAGCAGTCGGGGAGACACTGAAGCTTTCTTT
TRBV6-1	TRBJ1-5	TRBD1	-	CASSESGTGLQPQHF	TGTGCCAGCAGTGAATCAGGGACAGGCCTGCAGCCCCAGCATTTT
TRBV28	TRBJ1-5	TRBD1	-	CASHGTGGRQPQHF	TGTGCCAGCCATGGAACAGGGGGACGTCAGCCCCAGCATTTT
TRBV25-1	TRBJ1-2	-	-	CASSEYTDLGYGYTF	TGTGCCAGCAGTGAATACACAGATCTGGGCTATGGCTACACCTTC
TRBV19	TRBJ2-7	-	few	CASSISHRVGYEQYF	TGTGCCAGTAGTATATCTCACAGGGTCGGCTACGAGCAGTACTTC
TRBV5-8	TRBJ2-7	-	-	CASSLVALEGYEQYF	TGTGCCAGCAGCTTGGTCGCTCTTGAGGGCTACGAGCAGTACTTC
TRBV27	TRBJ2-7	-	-	CASSPVSGREIYEQYF	TGTGCCAGCAGTCCCGTGTCAGGCAGGGAAATCTACGAGCAGTACTTC
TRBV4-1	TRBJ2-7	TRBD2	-	CASSRNPGLEHEQYF	TGCGCCAGCAGCCGAAACCCGGGACTAGAACACGAGCAGTACTTC
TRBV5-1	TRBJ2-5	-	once	CASSLSSGQKTQYF	TGCGCCAGCAGCTTGTCCAGCGGGCAGAAGACCCAGTACTTC
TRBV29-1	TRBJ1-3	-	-	CSVVFLGGGNTIYF	TGCAGCGTTGTTTTCTTAGGAGGTGGAAACACCATATATTTT